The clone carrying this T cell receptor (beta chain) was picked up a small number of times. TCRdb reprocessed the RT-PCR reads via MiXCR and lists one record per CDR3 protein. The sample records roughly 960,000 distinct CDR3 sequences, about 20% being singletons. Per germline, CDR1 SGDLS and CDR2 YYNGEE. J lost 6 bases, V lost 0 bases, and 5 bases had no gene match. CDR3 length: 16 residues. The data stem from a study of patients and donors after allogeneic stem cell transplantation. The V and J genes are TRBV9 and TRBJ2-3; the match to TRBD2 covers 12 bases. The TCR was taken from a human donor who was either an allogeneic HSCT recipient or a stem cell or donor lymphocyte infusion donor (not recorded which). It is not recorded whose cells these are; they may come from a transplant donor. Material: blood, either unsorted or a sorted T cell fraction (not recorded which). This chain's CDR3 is CASSVASTSGSDTQYF. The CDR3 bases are TGTGCCAGCAGCGTAGCTTCGACTAGCGGGAGTGATACGCAGTATTTT.